One sample yielded the 10 T cell receptor beta chains listed below, sequenced in a study of blood T cell repertoires in COVID-19. Sequenced by immunoSEQ multiplex PCR; TCRdb stores in-frame clones only, minus some. The sample yields more than 110,000 clones, around 86% seen once. Sequences were obtained from PBMCs or T cells enriched from blood (not recorded which). The receptor source for this set is a man in his forties or fifties who had recovered from COVID-19.

This sequence joins TRBV6-2 or TRBV6-3 and TRBJ2-7; tentative D call: TRBD2 (5 bases). Deletions cut 4 bases from V and 2 bases from J, with 12 bases between. Per the germline V gene, CDR1 is MNHEY and CDR2 is SVGEGT. The CDR3 has 14 amino acids. The CDR3 region has the DNA TGTGCCAGCAGTTCCCGACTAACTACCTACGAGCAGTACTTC. The encoded protein is CASSSRLTTYEQYF.

The V gene is TRBV4-2, the J gene TRBJ1-2, with D perhaps matching TRBD1 (6 bases). Trimming took off 4 bases at V and 1 base at J, with 13 bases between the two ends. Germline CDR1 LGHNA, CDR2 YNFKEQ. The CDR3 extends over 15 amino acids. CDR3 bases: TGTGCCAGCAGCCGGGGACACTCAGATAACTATGGCTACACCTTC. Its translation is CASSRGHSDNYGYTF.

The chain links TRBV28 to TRBJ1-2; 7 nucleotides line up with TRBD1. The trim removed 5 bases at V and 9 bases at J, leaving 6 bases unmatched. From germline, CDR1 is MDHEN and CDR2 SYDVKM. The CDR3 has 12 residues. CDR3 loop: CASSTAGGSYTF. CDR3 in DNA: TGTGCCAGCAGTACCGCAGGGGGTAGCTACACCTTC.

A single count supports this clone. The chain is built from TRBV11-2 and TRBJ2-3; 7 nucleotides line up with TRBD1. This CDR3 contains 15 residues. V was pared by 3 bases and J by 0 bases, with 3 bases of the junction left unmatched. Germline loops: CDR1 SGHAT, CDR2 FQNNGV. The chain's CDR3 is CASSLGTASTDTQYF. CDR3 nucleotide sequence: TGTGCCAGCAGCTTGGGGACAGCCAGCACAGATACGCAGTATTTT. Filled out from reference TRBV11-2 and TRBJ2-3, the complete variable domain reads EAGVAQSPRYKIIEKRQSVAFWCNPISGHATLYWYQQILGQGPKLLIQFQNNGVVDDSQLPKDRFSAERLKGVDSTLKIQPAKLEDSAVYLCASSLGTASTDTQYFGPGTRLTVL.

This clone has more than one count but fewer than ten. The chain recombines TRBV15 with TRBJ1-6, with a tentative D call TRBD1 (6 bases). The CDR3 covers 18 residues. Germline loops: CDR1 LNHNV, CDR2 YYDKDF (reference sequence). The ends were cut back, 3 bases at V and 5 bases at J, with 20 bases in the middle. The CDR3 loop reads CATSSDFRTEYNNSPLHF. The CDR3 region has the DNA TGTGCCACCAGCAGTGATTTCCGGACAGAGTACAATAATTCACCCCTCCACTTT. Full variable domain (rest looked up from reference TRBV15 and TRBJ1-6): DAMVIQNPRYQVTQFGKPVTLSCSQTLNHNVMYWYQQKSSQAPKLLFHYYDKDFNNEADTPDNFQSRRPNTSFCFLDIRSPGLGDTAMYLCATSSDFRTEYNNSPLHFGNGTRLTVT.

This sequence joins TRBV7-7 and TRBJ2-7; D might be TRBD2 (5 bases). V lost 5 bases, J lost 3 bases, and 11 bases lay in between. Germline loops: CDR1 SSHAT, CDR2 FNYEAQ (reference sequence). The CDR3 runs to 13 residues. This CDR3 reads CASSTGLNYEQYF. DNA of the CDR3: TGTGCCAGCAGCACTGGACTGAACTACGAGCAGTACTTC.

The chain uses TRBV7-2 and TRBJ1-6; D may be TRBD1 (5 bases). Germline CDR1 is SGHTA and CDR2 is FQGNSA. This CDR3 spans 15 amino acids. Trimming took off 2 bases at V and 6 bases at J, with 11 bases between the two ends. The CDR3 is CASSLQGQGNSPLHF. CDR3 in DNA: TGTGCCAGCAGCTTACAAGGTCAGGGTAATTCACCCCTCCACTTT.

The V and J genes are TRBV19 and TRBJ1-3; D is unresolved. This CDR3 has 13 residues. The germline gives CDR1 LNHDA, CDR2 SQIVND (reference sequence). The germline V and J ends were trimmed by 10 bases and 0 bases, with 10 bases remaining between them. The CDR3 nucleotides read TGTGCCACCAGACACAACTCTGGAAACACCATATATTTT. It codes for CATRHNSGNTIYF.

This chain uses TRBV7-9 with TRBJ2-5; TRBD2 is a possible D gene (5 bases). This CDR3 has 16 residues. Trimming pared 1 base from V and 1 base from J, leaving 13 bases between. The germline CDR1 and CDR2 sequences are SEHNR and FQNEAQ (reference sequence). The CDR3 bases are TGTGCCAGCAGCTTAGGAGAAGCGGCTGGCCAAGAGACCCAGTACTTC. Amino acids: CASSLGEAAGQETQYF.

Only one count was recorded for this clone. The chain links TRBV7-9 to TRBJ1-5; 9 positions agree with TRBD1. The germline CDR1 and CDR2 sequences are SEHNR and FQNEAQ (reference sequence). This CDR3 spans 15 amino acids. V was pared by 5 bases and J by 5 bases, with 7 bases of the junction left unmatched. CDR3 region: CASSRTGAKDQPQHF. CDR3 DNA sequence: TGTGCCAGCAGCCGGACAGGGGCAAAAGATCAGCCCCAGCATTTT.